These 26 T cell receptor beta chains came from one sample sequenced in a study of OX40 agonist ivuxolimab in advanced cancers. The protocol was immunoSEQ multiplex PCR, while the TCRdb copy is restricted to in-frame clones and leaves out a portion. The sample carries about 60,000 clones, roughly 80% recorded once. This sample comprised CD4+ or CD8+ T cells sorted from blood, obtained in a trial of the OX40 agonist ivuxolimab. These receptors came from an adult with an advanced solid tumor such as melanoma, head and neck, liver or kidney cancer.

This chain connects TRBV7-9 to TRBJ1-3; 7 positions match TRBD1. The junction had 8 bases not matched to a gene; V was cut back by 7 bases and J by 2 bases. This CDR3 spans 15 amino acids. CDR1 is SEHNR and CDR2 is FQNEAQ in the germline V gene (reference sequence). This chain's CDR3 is CASIGQTGTGNTIYF. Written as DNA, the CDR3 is TGTGCCAGCATCGGACAGACAGGGACTGGAAACACCATATATTTT.

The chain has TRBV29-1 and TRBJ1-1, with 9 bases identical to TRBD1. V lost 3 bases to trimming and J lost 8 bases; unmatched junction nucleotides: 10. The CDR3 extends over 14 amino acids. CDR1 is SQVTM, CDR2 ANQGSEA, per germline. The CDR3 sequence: CSVDGTGLQGEAFF. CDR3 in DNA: TGCAGCGTTGACGGGACAGGGCTTCAGGGAGAAGCTTTCTTT. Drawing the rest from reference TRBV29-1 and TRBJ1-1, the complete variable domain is SAVISQKPSRDICQRGTSLTIQCQVDSQVTMMFWYRQQPGQSLTLIATANQGSEATYESGFVIDKFPISRPNLTFSTLTVSNMSPEDSSIYLCSVDGTGLQGEAFFGQGTRLTVV.

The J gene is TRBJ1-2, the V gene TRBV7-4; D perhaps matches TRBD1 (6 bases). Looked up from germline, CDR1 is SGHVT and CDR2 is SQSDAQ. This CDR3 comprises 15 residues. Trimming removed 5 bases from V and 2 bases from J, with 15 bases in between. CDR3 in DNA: TGTGCCAGCAGCACCCACAGGGCGGAGAACTATGGCTACACCTTC. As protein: CASSTHRAENYGYTF.

This CDR3 is CASSSVGGRYEQYV. The CDR3 bases are TGTGCCAGCAGTTCCGTGGGGGGCCGCTACGAGCAGTACGTC. This chain uses TRBV6-5 with TRBJ2-7; either TRBD1 or TRBD2 may supply D (6 bases each). Between the trimmed V and J ends, which lost 4 bases and 3 bases, there was a span of 13 bases. The germline CDR1 and CDR2 sequences are MNHEY and SVGAGI. The CDR3 is 14 amino acids.

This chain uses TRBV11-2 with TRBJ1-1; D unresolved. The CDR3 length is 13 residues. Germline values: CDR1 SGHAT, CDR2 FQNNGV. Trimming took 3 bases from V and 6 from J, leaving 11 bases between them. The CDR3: CASSFQPFSEAFF. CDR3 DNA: TGTGCCAGCAGCTTCCAACCTTTCTCTGAAGCTTTCTTT. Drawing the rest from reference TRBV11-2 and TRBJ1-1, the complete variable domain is EAGVAQSPRYKIIEKRQSVAFWCNPISGHATLYWYQQILGQGPKLLIQFQNNGVVDDSQLPKDRFSAERLKGVDSTLKIQPAKLEDSAVYLCASSFQPFSEAFFGQGTRLTVV.

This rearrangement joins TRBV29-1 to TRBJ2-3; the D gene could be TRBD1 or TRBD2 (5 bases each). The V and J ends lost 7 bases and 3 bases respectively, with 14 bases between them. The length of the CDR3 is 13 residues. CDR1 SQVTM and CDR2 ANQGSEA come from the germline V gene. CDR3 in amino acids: CSAEGQGTDTQYF. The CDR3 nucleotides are TGCAGCGCTGAGGGGCAAGGGACAGATACGCAGTATTTT.

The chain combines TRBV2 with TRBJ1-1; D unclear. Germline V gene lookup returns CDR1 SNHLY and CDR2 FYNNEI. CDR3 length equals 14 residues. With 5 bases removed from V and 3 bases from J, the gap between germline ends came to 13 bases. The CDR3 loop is CASSSSGTDTEAFF. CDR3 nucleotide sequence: TGTGCCAGCAGTTCGAGTGGTACGGACACTGAAGCTTTCTTT.

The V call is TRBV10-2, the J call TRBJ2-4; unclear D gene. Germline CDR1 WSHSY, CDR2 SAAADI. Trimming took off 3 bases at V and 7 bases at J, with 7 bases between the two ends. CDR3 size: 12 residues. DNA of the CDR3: TGCGCCAGCAGTGACGACCCGAACATTCAGTACTTC. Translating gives CASSDDPNIQYF.

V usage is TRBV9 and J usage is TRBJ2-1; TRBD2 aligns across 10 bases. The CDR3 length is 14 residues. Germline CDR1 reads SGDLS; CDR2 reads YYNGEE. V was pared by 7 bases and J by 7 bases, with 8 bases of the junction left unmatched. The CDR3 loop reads CASEREGGWNEQFF. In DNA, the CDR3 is TGTGCCAGCGAGCGGGAGGGAGGGTGGAATGAGCAGTTCTTC.

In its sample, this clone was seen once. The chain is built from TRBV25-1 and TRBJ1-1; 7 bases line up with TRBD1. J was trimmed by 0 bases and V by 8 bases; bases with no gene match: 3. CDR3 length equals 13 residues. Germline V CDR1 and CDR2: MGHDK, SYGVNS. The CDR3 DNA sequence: TGTGCCAGCCAGGACAGGATGAACACTGAAGCTTTCTTT. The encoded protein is CASQDRMNTEAFF.

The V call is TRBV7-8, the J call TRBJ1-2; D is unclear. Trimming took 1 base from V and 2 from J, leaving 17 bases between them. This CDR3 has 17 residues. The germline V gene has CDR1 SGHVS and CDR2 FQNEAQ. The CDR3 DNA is TGTGCCAGCAGCTTAGGTCCTGGGATGTCACCCAACTATGGCTACACCTTC. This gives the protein CASSLGPGMSPNYGYTF. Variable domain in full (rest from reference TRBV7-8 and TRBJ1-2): GAGVSQSPRYKVAKRGQDVALRCDPISGHVSLFWYQQALGQGPEFLTYFQNEAQLDKSGLPSDRFFAERPEGSVSTLKIQRTQQEDSAVYLCASSLGPGMSPNYGYTFGSGTRLTVV.

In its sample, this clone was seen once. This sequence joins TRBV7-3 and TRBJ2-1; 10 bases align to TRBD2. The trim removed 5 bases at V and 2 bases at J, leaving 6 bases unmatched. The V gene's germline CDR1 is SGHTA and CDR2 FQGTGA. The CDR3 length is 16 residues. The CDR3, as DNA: TGTGCCAGCAGCCCAGGGAGCGGGAGGGCCTACAATGAGCAGTTCTTC. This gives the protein CASSPGSGRAYNEQFF.

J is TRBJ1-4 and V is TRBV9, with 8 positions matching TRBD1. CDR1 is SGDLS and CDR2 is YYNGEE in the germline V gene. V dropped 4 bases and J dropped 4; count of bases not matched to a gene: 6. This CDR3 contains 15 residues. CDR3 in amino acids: CASSPRTGYNEKLFF. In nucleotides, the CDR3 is TGTGCCAGCAGCCCTAGGACAGGGTATAATGAAAAACTGTTTTTT.

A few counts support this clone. This CDR3 reads CASSQEGTGINEQYF. DNA for the CDR3: TGTGCCAGCAGCCAAGAAGGGACAGGGATCAACGAGCAGTACTTC. The rearrangement joins TRBV4-2 to TRBJ2-7; 9 nucleotides agree with TRBD1. V dropped 0 bases and J dropped 5; count of bases not matched to a gene: 5. The CDR3 totals 15 residues. In germline, CDR1 is LGHNA, CDR2 YNFKEQ.

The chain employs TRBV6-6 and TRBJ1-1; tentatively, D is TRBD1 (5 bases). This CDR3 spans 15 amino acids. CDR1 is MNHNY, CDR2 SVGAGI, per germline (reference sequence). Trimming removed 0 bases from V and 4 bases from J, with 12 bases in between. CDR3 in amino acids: CASSYSRGWGTEAFF. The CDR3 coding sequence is TGTGCCAGCAGTTACTCTAGGGGTTGGGGCACTGAAGCTTTCTTT.

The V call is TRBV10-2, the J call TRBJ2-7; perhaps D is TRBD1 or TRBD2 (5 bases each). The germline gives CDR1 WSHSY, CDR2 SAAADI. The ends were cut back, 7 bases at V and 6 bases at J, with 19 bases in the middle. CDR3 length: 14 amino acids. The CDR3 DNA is TGCGCCAGCACGGTCGTAGTGGGACGAGGCGAGCAGTACTTC. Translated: CASTVVVGRGEQYF.

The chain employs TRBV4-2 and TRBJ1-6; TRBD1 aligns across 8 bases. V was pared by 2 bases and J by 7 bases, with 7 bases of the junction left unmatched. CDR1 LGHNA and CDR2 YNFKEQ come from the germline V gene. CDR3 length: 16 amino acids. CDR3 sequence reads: CASSQRENRGNSPLHF. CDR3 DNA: TGTGCCAGCAGCCAAAGGGAAAACAGGGGGAATTCACCCCTCCACTTT.

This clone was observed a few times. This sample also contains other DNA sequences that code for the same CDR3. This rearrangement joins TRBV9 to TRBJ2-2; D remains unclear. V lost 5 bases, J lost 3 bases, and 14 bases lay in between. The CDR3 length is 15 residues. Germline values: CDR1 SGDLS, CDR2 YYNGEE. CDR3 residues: CASSLLGSHTGELFF. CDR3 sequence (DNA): TGTGCCAGCAGTCTATTAGGTTCGCACACCGGGGAGCTGTTTTTT. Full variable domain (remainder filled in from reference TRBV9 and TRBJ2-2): DSGVTQTPKHLITATGQRVTLRCSPRSGDLSVYWYQQSLDQGLQFLIQYYNGEERAKGNILERFSAQQFPDLHSELNLSSLELGDSALYFCASSLLGSHTGELFFGEGSRLTVL.

In DNA, the CDR3 is TGCGCCAGCACGACTAGCGGGAGTGGCAATGAGCAGTTCTTC. Amino acid sequence: CASTTSGSGNEQFF. The V gene is TRBV5-1, the J gene TRBJ2-1; 12 positions match TRBD2. Trimming took 6 bases from V and 6 from J; bases not matched to a gene: 4. The CDR3 is 14 amino acids. Germline values: CDR1 SGHRS, CDR2 YFSETQ.

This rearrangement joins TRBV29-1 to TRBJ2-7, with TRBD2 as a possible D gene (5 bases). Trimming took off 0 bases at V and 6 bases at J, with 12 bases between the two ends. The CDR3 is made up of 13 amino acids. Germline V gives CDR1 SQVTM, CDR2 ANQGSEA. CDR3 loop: CSVEEIGLGEQYF. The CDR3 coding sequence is TGCAGCGTTGAAGAAATAGGACTCGGCGAGCAGTACTTC.

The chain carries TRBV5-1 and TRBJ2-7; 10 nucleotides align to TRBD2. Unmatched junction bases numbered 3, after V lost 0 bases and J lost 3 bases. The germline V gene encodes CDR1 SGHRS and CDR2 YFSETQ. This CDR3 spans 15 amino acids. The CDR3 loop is CASSLGLAGLYEQYF. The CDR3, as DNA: TGCGCCAGCAGCTTGGGACTAGCGGGCCTCTACGAGCAGTACTTC.

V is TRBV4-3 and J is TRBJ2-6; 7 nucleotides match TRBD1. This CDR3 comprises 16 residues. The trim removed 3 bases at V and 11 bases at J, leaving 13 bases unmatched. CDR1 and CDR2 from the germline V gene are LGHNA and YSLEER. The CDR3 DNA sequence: TGCGCCAGCAGCCAGTCCACCGGGACAGTCGGCTACGTCCTGACTTTC. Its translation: CASSQSTGTVGYVLTF.

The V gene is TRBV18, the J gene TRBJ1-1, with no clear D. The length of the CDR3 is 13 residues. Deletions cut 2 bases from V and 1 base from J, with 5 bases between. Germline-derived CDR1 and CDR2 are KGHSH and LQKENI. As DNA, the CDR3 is TGTGCCAGCTCACCAGCCCAGAACACTGAAGCTTTCTTT. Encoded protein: CASSPAQNTEAFF.

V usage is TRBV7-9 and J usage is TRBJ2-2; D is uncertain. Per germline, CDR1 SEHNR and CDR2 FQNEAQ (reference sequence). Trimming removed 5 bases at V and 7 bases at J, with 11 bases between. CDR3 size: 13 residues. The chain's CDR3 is CASSVARSGELFF. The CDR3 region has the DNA TGTGCCAGCAGCGTCGCAAGGAGCGGGGAGCTGTTTTTT.

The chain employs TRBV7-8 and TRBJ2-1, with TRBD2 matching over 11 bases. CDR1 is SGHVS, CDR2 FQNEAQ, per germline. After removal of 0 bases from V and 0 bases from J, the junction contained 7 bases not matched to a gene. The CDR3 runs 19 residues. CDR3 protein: CASSLAITSGSLSYNEQFF. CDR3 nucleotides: TGTGCCAGCAGCTTAGCCATTACTAGCGGGAGCCTCTCCTACAATGAGCAGTTCTTC.

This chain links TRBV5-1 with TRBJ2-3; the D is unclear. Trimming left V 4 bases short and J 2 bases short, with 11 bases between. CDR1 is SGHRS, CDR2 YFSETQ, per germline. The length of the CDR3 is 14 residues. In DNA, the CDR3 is TGCGCCAGCAGCCCCCCTGGCCTCACAGATACGCAGTATTTT. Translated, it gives CASSPPGLTDTQYF.